One sample yielded the 23 T cell receptor beta chains listed below, sequenced in a study of shared clonotypes between healthy human individuals. Sequencing used immunoSEQ multiplex PCR; TCRdb keeps in-frame clones, though not all of them. The table includes roughly 2,500,000 clones, approximately 93% detected once. Sequencing used naive CD4+ T cells from PBMCs. Sample subset: CD45RA+ positively selected. The receptors originated from a young man in good health. Some clones in this sample may be carry-over from other donors' samples.

The V call is TRBV5-1, the J call TRBJ2-7; D is perhaps TRBD1 (5 bases). The CDR3 loop spans 15 amino acids. CDR1 and CDR2 (germline): SGHRS, YFSETQ. Trimming stripped 1 base from V and 5 bases from J, with 16 bases between. CDR3 sequence (DNA): TGCGCCAGCAGCTTGCGCCAGGGTTCCTCTAACGAGCAGTACTTC. It specifies CASSLRQGSSNEQYF.

This clone was found once. This chain connects TRBV28 to TRBJ2-3, with 8 bases matching TRBD2. Trimming removed 3 bases from V and 4 bases from J; junction bases left unmatched: 6. Germline CDR1 reads MDHEN; CDR2 reads SYDVKM. CDR3 length equals 15 residues. The CDR3 loop is CASSFSGSGADTQYF. The CDR3 region has the DNA TGTGCCAGCAGTTTCAGCGGGAGCGGGGCAGATACGCAGTATTTT. Full variable domain (outside the CDR3, taken from reference TRBV28 and TRBJ2-3): DVKVTQSSRYLVKRTGEKVFLECVQDMDHENMFWYRQDPGLGLRLIYFSYDVKMKEKGDIPEGYSVSREKKERFSLILESASTNQTSMYLCASSFSGSGADTQYFGPGTRLTVL.

The rearrangement uses TRBV7-8 and TRBJ2-7; D is unresolved. This CDR3 has 12 residues. Trimming removed 3 bases at V and 5 bases at J, with 8 bases between. Germline CDR1 reads SGHVS; CDR2 reads FQNEAQ. This chain's CDR3 is CASSFSTNEQYF. The CDR3 DNA follows: TGTGCCAGCAGCTTCTCCACGAACGAGCAGTACTTC. Supplemented by reference TRBV7-8 and TRBJ2-7, the full variable domain reads GAGVSQSPRYKVAKRGQDVALRCDPISGHVSLFWYQQALGQGPEFLTYFQNEAQLDKSGLPSDRFFAERPEGSVSTLKIQRTQQEDSAVYLCASSFSTNEQYFGPGTRLTVT.

V and J are TRBV27 and TRBJ1-1, with no clear D. The ends were cut back, 6 bases at V and 0 bases at J, with 17 bases in the middle. The CDR3 covers 16 residues. Per germline, CDR1 MNHEY and CDR2 SMNVEV (reference sequence). The CDR3 sequence is CASREWAKIMNTEAFF. Here the CDR3 DNA reads TGTGCCAGCAGGGAGTGGGCCAAGATCATGAACACTGAAGCTTTCTTT.

The chain combines TRBV19 with TRBJ1-2; D may be TRBD1 (6 bases). The V and J ends lost 5 bases and 5 bases respectively, with 12 bases between them. The CDR3 is 13 amino acids. Germline loops: CDR1 LNHDA, CDR2 SQIVND (reference sequence). As DNA, the CDR3 is TGTGCCAGTAGTTGGGGGCTTCTGTATGGCTACACCTTC. As protein: CASSWGLLYGYTF.

The V and J genes are TRBV11-2 and TRBJ2-1, with D uncertain. Trimming removed 4 bases from V and 7 bases from J, with 14 bases in between. CDR1 and CDR2 from the germline V gene are SGHAT and FQNNGV. The CDR3 loop spans 14 amino acids. The DNA for the CDR3 is TGTGCCAGCAGCTACTACGACTCCTCAAATGAGCAGTTCTTC. Amino acid sequence: CASSYYDSSNEQFF.

This chain links TRBV7-2 with TRBJ2-5, with 8 nucleotides matching TRBD1. Germline V CDR1 and CDR2: SGHTA, FQGNSA. The CDR3 is 14 residues long. The trim removed 5 bases at V and 3 bases at J, leaving 5 bases unmatched. Here the CDR3 reads CASSQGQEKETQYF. DNA of the CDR3: TGTGCCAGCAGCCAGGGACAGGAGAAAGAGACCCAGTACTTC.

This chain's CDR3 is CASSLARARRSPLHF. DNA of the CDR3: TGTGCCAGCAGCTTAGCGAGGGCCCGCCGGTCACCCCTCCACTTT. This chain uses TRBV7-2 with TRBJ1-6; no definite D call. The CDR3 runs 15 residues. V was shortened by 0 bases and J by 10 bases, with 13 bases between the two germline ends. Per germline, CDR1 SGHTA and CDR2 FQGNSA.

The gene calls are TRBV21-1 and TRBJ2-7; TRBD1 is taken as the D call from the table, unchecked against the DNA. TRBV21-1 counts as a pseudogene. The CDR3 has 16 residues. CDR3 in DNA: TGTGCCAGCAGCAAAGATACAGACAATGATACCTACGAGCAGTACTTC. This translates into CASSKDTDNDTYEQYF.

This clone appeared a single time. The chain joins TRBV5-1 to TRBJ1-1, with 8 bases aligning to TRBD1. Germline values: CDR1 SGHRS, CDR2 YFSETQ. This CDR3 has 12 amino acids. V was clipped by 4 bases and J by 11 bases; unmatched bases: 7. The CDR3 protein is CASSPRTGRAFF. The CDR3 DNA follows: TGCGCCAGCAGCCCGAGGACAGGGAGGGCTTTCTTT.

This sequence joins TRBV5-1 and TRBJ1-2; D call uncertain. V dropped 1 base and J dropped 6 bases, with 16 bases sitting between them. Germline CDR1 is SGHRS and CDR2 is YFSETQ. This CDR3 is 15 amino acids long. CDR3 nucleotide sequence: TGCGCCAGCAGCTTGTCTATAGAGTCGGGGAATGGCTACACCTTC. Protein sequence: CASSLSIESGNGYTF.

The chain links TRBV30 to TRBJ1-1; 7 bases are shared with TRBD1. CDR1 GTSNPN and CDR2 SVGIG come from the germline V gene (reference sequence). V gave up 1 base and J gave up 4 bases; unmatched junction bases: 3. This CDR3 contains 13 residues. The CDR3 sequence is CAWSGQGFTEAFF. The CDR3 region has the DNA TGTGCCTGGAGTGGACAGGGATTCACTGAAGCTTTCTTT.

The chain couples TRBV9 to TRBJ1-1; 7 bases agree with TRBD1. With 4 bases clipped from V and 0 bases from J, the junction kept 9 bases outside the gene matches. The CDR3 covers 16 residues. CDR1 SGDLS and CDR2 YYNGEE come from the germline V gene. CDR3 loop: CASSPQQGRVNTEAFF. CDR3 in DNA: TGTGCCAGCAGCCCTCAACAGGGGAGGGTGAACACTGAAGCTTTCTTT.

The chain is built from TRBV4-1 and TRBJ2-6; 10 bases fit TRBD2. The V gene's germline CDR1 is MGHRA and CDR2 YSYEKL. The CDR3 has 18 amino acids. V shed 3 bases and J 0 bases; nucleotides not matched to a gene: 5. The CDR3 region is CASSQFPSGSSGANVLTF. DNA of the CDR3: TGCGCCAGCAGCCAGTTCCCTAGCGGGAGCTCTGGGGCCAACGTCCTGACTTTC.

The J gene is TRBJ2-3, the V gene TRBV5-5; 8 bases match TRBD1. CDR1 is SGHKS, CDR2 YYEKEE, per germline (reference sequence). The CDR3 is 13 residues long. The ends lost 10 bases at V and 3 bases at J; junction bases unmatched: 7. For the CDR3, the DNA is TGTGCCGCAGGGACAGGTCAGACAGATACGCAGTATTTT. This codes for CAAGTGQTDTQYF.

This clone has a handful of counts. Other DNA sequences from this sample encode an identical CDR3 as well. The gene calls are TRBV29-1 and TRBJ1-1; D is unresolved. The CDR3 contains 13 residues. The germline gives CDR1 SQVTM, CDR2 ANQGSEA. Trimming took off 4 bases at V and 0 bases at J, with 9 bases between the two ends. The CDR3 coding sequence is TGCAGCGTTGGCGGACGTTTGAACACTGAAGCTTTCTTT. This gives the protein CSVGGRLNTEAFF.

The J gene is TRBJ2-5, the V gene TRBV6-1; D unclear. The V end was cut by 8 bases, the J end by 4 bases, with 17 bases between. This CDR3 comprises 14 residues. The V gene's germline CDR1 is MNHNS and CDR2 SASEGT. CDR3 in amino acids: CASRPGSLGETQYF. As DNA, the CDR3 is TGTGCCAGCCGTCCCGGGTCACTCGGAGAGACCCAGTACTTC.

V usage is TRBV9 and J usage is TRBJ2-1; 7 nucleotides match TRBD2. Losses at the gene ends were 4 bases for V and 7 bases for J; bases not matched to a gene: 17. The CDR3 extends over 17 amino acids. The V gene's germline CDR1 is SGDLS and CDR2 YYNGEE. In DNA form, the CDR3 reads TGTGCCAGCAGCCCTTGGGAGGGGACGGGGTTTGGGAATGAGCAGTTCTTC. Amino acid sequence: CASSPWEGTGFGNEQFF.

This chain uses TRBV28 with TRBJ2-5, with D perhaps TRBD2 (6 bases). From germline, CDR1 is MDHEN and CDR2 SYDVKM. CDR3 size: 15 residues. The V gene lost 5 bases and the J gene lost 7 bases, with 20 bases spanning the gap. CDR3 nucleotides: TGTGCCAGCAGTACCGGTGGGGGGTCCAAAGGGACCCAGTACTTC. Its protein product is CASSTGGGSKGTQYF. The variable domain in full, with the rest retrieved from reference TRBV28 and TRBJ2-5, is DVKVTQSSRYLVKRTGEKVFLECVQDMDHENMFWYRQDPGLGLRLIYFSYDVKMKEKGDIPEGYSVSREKKERFSLILESASTNQTSMYLCASSTGGGSKGTQYFGPGTRLLVL.

The chain has TRBV28 and TRBJ2-1; D tentatively reads TRBD1 or TRBD2 (6 bases each). Germline CDR1 reads MDHEN; CDR2 reads SYDVKM. V lost 2 bases and J lost 5, with 16 bases in between. CDR3 length equals 16 residues. CDR3 DNA sequence: TGTGCCAGCAGTTTAGGGGGGCAGGTCGCGCACAATGAGCAGTTCTTC. It is translated as CASSLGGQVAHNEQFF.

The chain joins TRBV5-1 to TRBJ2-5; D unclear. The CDR3 spans 15 residues. The germline V gene has CDR1 SGHRS and CDR2 YFSETQ. The ends were cut back, 4 bases at V and 5 bases at J, with 18 bases in the middle. CDR3 DNA: TGCGCCAGCAGCAGAGGAGCTCAACAACGGGAGACCCAGTACTTC. Its protein product is CASSRGAQQRETQYF.

This clone showed up just once. The chain is built from TRBV5-1 and TRBJ2-7; 12 bases fit TRBD1. This CDR3 is 18 amino acids long. Trimming took 4 bases from V and 3 from J; bases not matched to a gene: 14. CDR1 and CDR2 from the germline V gene are SGHRS and YFSETQ. This CDR3 is CASSQGQGANVGRYEQYF. The CDR3 DNA reads as TGCGCCAGCAGCCAGGGACAGGGGGCTAATGTCGGCCGCTACGAGCAGTACTTC.

This clone has just one count. This rearrangement joins TRBV6-5 to TRBJ1-2; TRBD1 is a possible D gene (5 bases). Trimming left V 6 bases short and J 4 bases short, with 12 bases between. The CDR3 loop spans 13 amino acids. Germline CDR1 is MNHEY and CDR2 is SVGAGI. For the CDR3, the DNA is TGTGCCAGCAGCGGGACCCCGGCCTATGGCTACACCTTC. Protein sequence: CASSGTPAYGYTF.